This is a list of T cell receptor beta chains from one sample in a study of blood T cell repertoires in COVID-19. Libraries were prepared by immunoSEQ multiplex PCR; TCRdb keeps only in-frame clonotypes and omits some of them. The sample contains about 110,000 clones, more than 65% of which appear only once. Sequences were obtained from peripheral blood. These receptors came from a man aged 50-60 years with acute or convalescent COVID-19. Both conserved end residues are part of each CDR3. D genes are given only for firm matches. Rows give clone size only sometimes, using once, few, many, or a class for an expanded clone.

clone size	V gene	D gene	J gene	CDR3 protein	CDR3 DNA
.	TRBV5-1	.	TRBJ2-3	CASSSSGLQSTDTQYF	TGCGCCAGCAGCTCCTCGGGACTCCAAAGCACAGATACGCAGTATTTT
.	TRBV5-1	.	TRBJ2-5	CASSLAGQRSETQYF	TGCGCCAGCAGCTTGGCCGGACAGAGGTCGGAGACCCAGTACTTC
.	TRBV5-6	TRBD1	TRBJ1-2	CASSWDRGNYGYTF	TGTGCCAGCAGCTGGGACAGGGGGAACTATGGCTACACCTTC
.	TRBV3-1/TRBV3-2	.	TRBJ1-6	CASSHESVLSLHF	TGTGCCAGCAGCCATGAATCGGTACTATCCCTCCACTTT
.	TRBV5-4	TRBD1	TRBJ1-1	CASSPGTGDYGEAFF	TGTGCCAGCAGCCCCGGGACAGGGGATTATGGTGAAGCTTTCTTT
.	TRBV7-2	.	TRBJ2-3	CASSLVVGGGTDTQYF	TGTGCCAGCAGCTTAGTCGTAGGGGGGGGCACAGATACGCAGTATTTT
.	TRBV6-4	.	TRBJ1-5	CKRRNQPQHF	TGCAAGAGGCGCAATCAGCCCCAGCATTTT
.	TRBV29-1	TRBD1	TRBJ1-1	CSVSGTVNTEAFF	TGCAGCGTCTCCGGGACAGTGAACACTGAAGCTTTCTTT
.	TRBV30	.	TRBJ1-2	CAWSALDRYYGYTF	TGTGCCTGGAGTGCCCTCGACAGGTACTATGGCTACACCTTC
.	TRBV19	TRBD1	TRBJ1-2	CASSTGQAGYGYTF	TGTGCCAGTAGTACCGGACAGGCGGGCTATGGCTACACCTTC
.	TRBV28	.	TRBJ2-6	CASSLGGANVLTF	TGTGCCAGCAGTCTAGGTGGGGCCAACGTCCTGACTTTC
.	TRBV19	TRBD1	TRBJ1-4	CASSMGQGGEKLFF	TGTGCCAGTAGTATGGGACAGGGAGGTGAAAAACTGTTTTTT
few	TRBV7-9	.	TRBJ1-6	CASSRESWSPLHF	TGTGCCAGCAGCCGAGAGAGCTGGTCACCCCTCCACTTT
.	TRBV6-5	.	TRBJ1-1	CASSPPRGEAFF	TGTGCCAGCAGCCCGCCTAGGGGTGAAGCTTTCTTT
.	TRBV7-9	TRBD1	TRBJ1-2	CASSSQGFPHDYGYTF	TGTGCCAGCAGCTCACAGGGGTTCCCGCATGACTATGGCTACACCTTC
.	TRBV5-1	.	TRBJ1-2	CASSLDPSALGGYTF	TGCGCCAGCAGCTTGGATCCCTCGGCGCTAGGAGGCTACACCTTC
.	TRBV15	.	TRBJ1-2	CATSTVMGREGYTF	TGTGCCACCAGCACCGTTATGGGGCGAGAGGGCTACACCTTC
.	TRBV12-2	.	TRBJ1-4	CASRLGQGTEKLFF	TGTGCAAGTCGCTTAGGACAGGGTACTGAAAAACTGTTTTTT
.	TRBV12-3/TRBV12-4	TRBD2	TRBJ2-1	CASSIGLGSEQFF	TGTGCCAGCAGTATTGGACTAGGAAGCGAGCAGTTCTTC
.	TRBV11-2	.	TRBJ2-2	CASRFTGTGELFF	TGTGCCAGCAGATTTACCGGGACAGGGGAGCTGTTTTTT
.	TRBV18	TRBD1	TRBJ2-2	CASSPGTVFFSGELFF	TGTGCCAGCTCACCGGGGACAGTTTTCTTTTCGGGGGAGCTGTTTTTT
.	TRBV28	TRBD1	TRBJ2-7	CASSLGQVRGEQYF	TGTGCCAGCAGCTTAGGACAGGTACGGGGCGAGCAGTACTTC
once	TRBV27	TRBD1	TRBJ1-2	CASSPQGGTNYGYTF	TGTGCCAGCAGCCCACAGGGGGGGACTAACTATGGCTACACCTTC
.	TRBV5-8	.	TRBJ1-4	CASSLGQRVNEKLFF	TGTGCCAGCAGCTTGGGACAGAGAGTCAATGAAAAACTGTTTTTT
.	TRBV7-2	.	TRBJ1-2	CASSLGSLQGVDGYTF	TGTGCCAGCTCGTTAGGGTCCCTACAGGGAGTCGATGGCTACACCTTC
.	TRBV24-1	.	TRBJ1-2	CATSDRRGNGYTF	TGTGCCACCAGTGACCGCCGGGGGAATGGCTACACCTTC
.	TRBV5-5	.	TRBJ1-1	CASILHLNTEAFF	TGTGCCAGCATCTTACACCTGAACACTGAAGCTTTCTTT
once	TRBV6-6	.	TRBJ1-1	CASSGARTEAFF	TGTGCCAGCAGTGGGGCGCGAACTGAAGCTTTCTTT
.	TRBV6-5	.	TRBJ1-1	CAMAEEWNTEAFF	TGTGCCATGGCGGAGGAGTGGAACACTGAAGCTTTCTTT
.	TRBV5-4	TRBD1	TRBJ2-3	CASSLWTGPGTDTQYF	TGTGCCAGCAGCTTGTGGACAGGCCCGGGGACAGATACGCAGTATTTT
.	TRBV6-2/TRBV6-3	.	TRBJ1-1	CASSYLRSTEAFF	TGTGCCAGCAGTTATCTTCGGAGCACTGAAGCTTTCTTT
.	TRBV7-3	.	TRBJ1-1	CASSSSGGKNTEAFF	TGTGCCAGCAGCTCCTCCGGGGGGAAGAACACTGAAGCTTTCTTT
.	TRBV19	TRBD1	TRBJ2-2	CASSKTGGRAGELFF	TGTGCCAGTAGTAAGACAGGGGGACGCGCCGGGGAGCTGTTTTTT
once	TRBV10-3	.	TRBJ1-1	CAISQTVNTEAFF	TGTGCCATCAGTCAGACAGTGAACACTGAAGCTTTCTTT
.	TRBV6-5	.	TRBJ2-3	CASRIEGTDTQYF	TGTGCCAGCAGGATCGAGGGAACAGATACGCAGTATTTT
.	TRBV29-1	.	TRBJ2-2	CSVEMHLQGAGELFF	TGCAGCGTTGAAATGCACCTACAGGGCGCCGGGGAGCTGTTTTTT
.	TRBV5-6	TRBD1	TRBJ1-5	CASSELGQGNQPQHF	TGTGCCAGCAGCGAACTCGGACAGGGTAATCAGCCCCAGCATTTT
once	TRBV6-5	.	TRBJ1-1	CASREYGQEAFF	TGTGCCAGCAGGGAGTATGGACAGGAAGCTTTCTTT
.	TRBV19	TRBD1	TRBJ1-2	CASSQDRGNYGYTF	TGTGCCAGTAGTCAGGACAGGGGGAACTATGGCTACACCTTC
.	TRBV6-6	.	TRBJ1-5	CASSYGTEGQPQHF	TGTGCCAGCAGTTACGGTACAGAGGGTCAGCCCCAGCATTTT
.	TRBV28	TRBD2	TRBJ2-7	CASSYDARGGPHEQYF	TGTGCCAGCAGTTACGACGCGCGGGGGGGCCCCCACGAGCAGTACTTC
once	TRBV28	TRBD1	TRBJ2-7	CASSYRRGQTISYEQYF	TGTGCCAGCAGTTATAGACGGGGACAGACGATCTCCTACGAGCAGTACTTC
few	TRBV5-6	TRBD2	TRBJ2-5	CASSFALAGGWETQYF	TGTGCCAGCAGCTTCGCACTAGCGGGGGGGTGGGAGACCCAGTACTTC
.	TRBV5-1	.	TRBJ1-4	CASSLRGGSGEKLFF	TGCGCCAGCAGCTTGCGGGGGGGAAGCGGTGAAAAACTGTTTTTT
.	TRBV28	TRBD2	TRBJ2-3	CASSLLTSGPTDTQYF	TGTGCCAGCAGTTTATTAACTAGCGGGCCCACAGATACGCAGTATTTT